There are a few counts of the clone carrying this TCR beta chain. Other DNA sequences in this specimen translate into the identical CDR3. This sample was included in a study of T cell responses to AZD1222 COVID-19 vaccine. There are 14 residues in the CDR3. Losses at the gene ends were 2 bases for V and 7 bases for J; bases not matched to a gene: 2. The V gene's germline CDR1 is KGHSH and CDR2 LQKENI. Measured with immunoSEQ multiplex PCR; TCRdb has only the in-frame clones, and not every one. The data contain roughly 67,000 clones, roughly 86% of them singletons. The starting material was peripheral blood, obtained on day 0 of AZD1222 vaccination. The chain employs TRBV18 and TRBJ1-6; 7 bases agree with TRBD1. The sequence was obtained from an adult in good health. DNA of the CDR3: TGTGCCAGCTCACCAGCGGGACAGAATTCACCCCTCCACTTT. It is translated as CASSPAGQNSPLHF.